The next 2 T cell receptor beta chains were all read from a single sample in a study of T cells in Graves' hyperthyroidism and ophthalmopathy (dated by TCRdb to between 2019 and 2020). The library came from multiplex PCR. The run used an Illumina HiSeq 2000. TCR beta CDR3 regions were amplified from RNA transcripts. For the first round of RT-PCR on the TCR CDR3, the HTBI primer set was used together with the Qiagen OneStep RT-PCR kit. TCRdb reanalyzed the raw reads on its own, using fastp at Q25 for trimming and MiXCR for clone calling, and kept in-frame beta chains. Rows merge per CDR3 protein into single entries with the most common DNA and genes. For this sample the table gives 500,000 or so distinct CDR3 sequences, of which 15% to 20% were detected only once. Approximately 30% of the sample goes to the ten largest clones. Sequencing was done on a sample of blood. These receptor sequences come from a woman in her thirties with Graves' ophthalmopathy.

This clonotype was observed many times. The V and J genes are TRBV12-3 or TRBV12-4 and TRBJ1-1; 9 bases are a match to TRBD1. The CDR3 is 14 amino acids. After removal of 6 bases from V and 3 bases from J, the junction contained 5 bases not matched to a gene. CDR3 sequence reads: CASRSRTGDTEAFF. The DNA for the CDR3 is TGTGCCAGCAGGTCTAGGACAGGGGACACTGAAGCTTTCTTT.

This clonotype was recorded many times. The rearrangement uses TRBV3-1 and TRBJ2-5; 7 positions agree with TRBD2. The germline gives CDR1 LGHDT, CDR2 YNNKEL (reference sequence). The CDR3 has 14 residues. Trimming took 11 bases from V and 7 from J; bases not matched to a gene: 16. CDR3 in DNA: TGTGCCGCCCGCCCCCTAGCAGGCGGGGGGACCCAGTACTTC. It translates to CAARPLAGGGTQYF.